Here is one TCR beta chain with its context. Adults between about 18 and 95 years of age took part from 24 US areas. Allocation to cohorts depended on clinical history reported by the participants. This record comes from a study of blood T cell repertoires in COVID-19. Whole-study context: T cells, B-cell-depleted T cells, or PBMCs supplied cDNA or gDNA.

Original handling: Reference gene primer amplification yielded estimated nucleated cell counts. Measured with immunoSEQ multiplex PCR; TCRdb has only the in-frame clones, and not every one. That table supplies the V and J calls and clone size; D and trimming were determined from the DNA. The repertoire holds fewer than 250,000 clones, almost 90% seen once, with under 15% in the top ten. The CDR3 runs to 17 residues. In germline, CDR1 is ENHRY, CDR2 SYGVKD. V was clipped by 0 bases and J by 2 bases; unmatched bases: 5. Sequenced input: PBMCs or T cells enriched from blood (not recorded which). The clonotype was recovered from a woman between 45 and 65 years old with acute COVID-19. This chain uses TRBV10-3 with TRBJ2-7, with 12 bases that match TRBD2. The chain's CDR3 is CAISESASGRGTYEQYF. The CDR3 DNA sequence: TGTGCCATCAGTGAGTCGGCTAGCGGGAGGGGGACCTACGAGCAGTACTTC.